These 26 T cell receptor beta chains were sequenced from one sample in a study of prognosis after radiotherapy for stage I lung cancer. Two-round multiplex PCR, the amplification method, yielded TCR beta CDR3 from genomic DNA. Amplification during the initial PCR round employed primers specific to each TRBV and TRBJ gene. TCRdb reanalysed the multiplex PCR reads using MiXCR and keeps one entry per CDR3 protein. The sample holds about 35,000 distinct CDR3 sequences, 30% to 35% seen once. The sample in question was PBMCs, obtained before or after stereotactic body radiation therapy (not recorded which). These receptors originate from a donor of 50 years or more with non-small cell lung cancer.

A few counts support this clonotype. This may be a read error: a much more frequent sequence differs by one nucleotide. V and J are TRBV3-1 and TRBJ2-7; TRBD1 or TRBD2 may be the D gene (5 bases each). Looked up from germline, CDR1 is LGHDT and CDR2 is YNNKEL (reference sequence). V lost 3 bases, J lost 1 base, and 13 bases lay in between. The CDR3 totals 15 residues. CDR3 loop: CASSHRRDGSYEQYF. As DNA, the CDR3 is TGTGCCAGCAGCCACCGTCGGGACGGTTCCTACGAGCAGTACTTC.

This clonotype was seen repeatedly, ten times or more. The CDR3 sequence: CASGSGGRASTDTQYF. The CDR3 DNA follows: TGTGCCAGCGGTAGCGGGGGGCGTGCTAGCACAGATACGCAGTATTTT. This chain joins TRBV28 and TRBJ2-3; 10 bases map to TRBD2. Germline V CDR1 and CDR2: MDHEN, SYDVKM. J was trimmed by 0 bases and V by 8 bases; bases with no gene match: 8. CDR3 length: 16 amino acids.

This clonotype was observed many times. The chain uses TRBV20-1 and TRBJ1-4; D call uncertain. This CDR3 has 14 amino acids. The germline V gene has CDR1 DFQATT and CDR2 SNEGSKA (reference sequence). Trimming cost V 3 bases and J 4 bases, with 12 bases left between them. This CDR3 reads CSASEGDHNEKLFF. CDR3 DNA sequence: TGCAGTGCTAGTGAAGGAGATCATAATGAAAAACTGTTTTTT.

The CDR3: CASSIRSGDNSPLHF. CDR3 sequence (DNA): TGCGCCAGCAGCATTCGTTCGGGGGATAATTCACCCCTCCACTTT. This rearrangement joins TRBV5-1 to TRBJ1-6; weak D call: TRBD1 (5 bases). The CDR3 has 15 residues. Germline values: CDR1 SGHRS, CDR2 YFSETQ. The V and J ends lost 4 bases and 5 bases respectively, with 13 bases between them.

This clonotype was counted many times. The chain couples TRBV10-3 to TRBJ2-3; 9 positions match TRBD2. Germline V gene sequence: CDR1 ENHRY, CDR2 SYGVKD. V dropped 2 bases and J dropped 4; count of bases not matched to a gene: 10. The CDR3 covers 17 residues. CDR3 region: CAISEHGLAKSADTQYF. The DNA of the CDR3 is TGTGCCATCAGTGAGCACGGACTAGCGAAGAGTGCAGATACGCAGTATTTT.

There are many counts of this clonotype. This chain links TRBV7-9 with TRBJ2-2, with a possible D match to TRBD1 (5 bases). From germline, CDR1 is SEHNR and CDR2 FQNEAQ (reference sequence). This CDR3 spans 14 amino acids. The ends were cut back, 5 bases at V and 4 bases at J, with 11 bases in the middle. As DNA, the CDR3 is TGTGCCAGCAGCCAGGACACTATCACCGGGGAGCTGTTTTTT. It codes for CASSQDTITGELFF.

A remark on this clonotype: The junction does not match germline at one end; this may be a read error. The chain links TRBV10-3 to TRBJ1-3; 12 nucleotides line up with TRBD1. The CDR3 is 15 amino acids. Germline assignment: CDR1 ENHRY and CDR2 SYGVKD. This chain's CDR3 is CAISGTGGFVNTIYF. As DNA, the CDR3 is TGTGCTATCAGTGGGACAGGGGGCTTTGTAAACACCATATATTTT.

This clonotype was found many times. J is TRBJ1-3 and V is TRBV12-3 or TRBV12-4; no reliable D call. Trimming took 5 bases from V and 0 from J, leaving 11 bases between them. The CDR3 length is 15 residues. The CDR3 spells CASSRHESSGNTIYF. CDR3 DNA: TGTGCCAGCAGTCGACATGAGAGCTCTGGAAACACCATATATTTT.

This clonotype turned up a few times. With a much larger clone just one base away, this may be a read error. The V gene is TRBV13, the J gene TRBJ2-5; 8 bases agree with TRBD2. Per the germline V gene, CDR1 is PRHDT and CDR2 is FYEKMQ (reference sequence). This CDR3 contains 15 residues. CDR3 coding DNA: TGTTCCAGCAGCAACCGAGCGGGGGTGGGTGAGACCCAGTACTTC. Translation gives CSSSNRAGVGETQYF.

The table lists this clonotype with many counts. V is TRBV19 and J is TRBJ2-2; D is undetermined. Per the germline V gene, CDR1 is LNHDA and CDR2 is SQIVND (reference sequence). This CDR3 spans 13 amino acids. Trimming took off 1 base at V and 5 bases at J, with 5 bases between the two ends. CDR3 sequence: CASSIVRTGELFF. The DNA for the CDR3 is TGTGCCAGTAGTATAGTTCGGACCGGGGAGCTGTTTTTT.

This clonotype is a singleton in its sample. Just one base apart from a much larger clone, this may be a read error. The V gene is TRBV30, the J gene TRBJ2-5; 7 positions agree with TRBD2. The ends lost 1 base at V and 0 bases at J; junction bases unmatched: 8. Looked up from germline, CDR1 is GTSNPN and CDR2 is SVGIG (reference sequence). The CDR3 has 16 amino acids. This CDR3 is CAWSAGREGYQETQYF. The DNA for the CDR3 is TGTGCCTGGAGTGCAGGCAGGGAGGGCTACCAAGAGACCCAGTACTTC.

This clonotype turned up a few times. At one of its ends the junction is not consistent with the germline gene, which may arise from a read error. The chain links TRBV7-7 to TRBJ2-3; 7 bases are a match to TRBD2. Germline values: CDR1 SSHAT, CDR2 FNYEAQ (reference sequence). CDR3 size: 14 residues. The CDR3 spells CASSSRLAGDTQYF. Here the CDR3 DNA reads TGTGCTAGCAGCTCTCGACTAGCCGGAGATACGCAGTATTTT.

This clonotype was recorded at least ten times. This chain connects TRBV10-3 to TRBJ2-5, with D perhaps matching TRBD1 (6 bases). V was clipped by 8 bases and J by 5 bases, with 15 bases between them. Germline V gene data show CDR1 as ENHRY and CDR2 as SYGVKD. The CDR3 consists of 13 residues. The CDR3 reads CAIGNEGEETQYF. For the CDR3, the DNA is TGTGCCATCGGTAACGAGGGGGAGGAGACCCAGTACTTC.

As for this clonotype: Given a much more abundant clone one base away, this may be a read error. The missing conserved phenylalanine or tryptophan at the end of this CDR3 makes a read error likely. This chain's CDR3 is CASRQGTETGELFL. The CDR3 DNA reads as TGTGCCAGTAGACAGGGGACGGAAACCGGGGAGCTGTTTCTT. This chain links TRBV11-2 with TRBJ2-2; 8 bases fit TRBD1. V shed 9 bases, J shed 5 bases, and the junction held 8 bases outside the gene matches. Germline CDR1 is SGHAT and CDR2 is FQNNGV. The CDR3 length is 14 residues.

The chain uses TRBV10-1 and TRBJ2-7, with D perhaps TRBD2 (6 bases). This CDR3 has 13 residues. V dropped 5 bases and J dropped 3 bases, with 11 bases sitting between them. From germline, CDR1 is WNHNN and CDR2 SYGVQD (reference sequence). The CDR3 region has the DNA TGCGCCAGCAGTAGCGGGCACCACTACGAGCAGTACTTC. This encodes CASSSGHHYEQYF.

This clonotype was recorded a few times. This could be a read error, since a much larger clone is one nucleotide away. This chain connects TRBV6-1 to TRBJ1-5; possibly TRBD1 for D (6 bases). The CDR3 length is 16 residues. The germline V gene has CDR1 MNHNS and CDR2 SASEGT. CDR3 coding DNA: TGTGCCAGCATCCGTGCAGCAGGGGATAGCAATAAGCCCCAGCATTTT. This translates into CASIRAAGDSNKPQHF.

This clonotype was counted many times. The CDR3 region has the DNA TGTGCCAGCAGCCAAGGGGTGGCGGGAGACGTCGAGCAGTTCTTC. Protein sequence: CASSQGVAGDVEQFF. This chain connects TRBV3-1 to TRBJ2-1; 7 bases are a match to TRBD2. This CDR3 comprises 15 residues. Germline loops: CDR1 LGHDT, CDR2 YNNKEL (reference sequence). J lost 10 bases, V lost 1 base, and 10 bases had no gene match.

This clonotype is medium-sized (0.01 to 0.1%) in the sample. The CDR3 here is CASSEARQHTDTQYF. The CDR3 DNA follows: TGTGCCAGCAGTGAAGCCCGACAGCACACAGATACGCAGTATTTT. V usage is TRBV6-1 and J usage is TRBJ2-3, with TRBD1 as a possible D gene (5 bases). Trimming pared 0 bases from V and 2 bases from J, leaving 9 bases between. The CDR3 loop spans 15 amino acids. Germline CDR1 and CDR2: MNHNS and SASEGT.

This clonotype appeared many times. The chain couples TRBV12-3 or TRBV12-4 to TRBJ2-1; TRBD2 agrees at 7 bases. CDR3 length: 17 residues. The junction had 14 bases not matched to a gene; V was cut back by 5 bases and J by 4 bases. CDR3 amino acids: CASSPTSGGSVYNEQFF. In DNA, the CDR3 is TGTGCCAGCAGTCCTACTTCTGGCGGGAGCGTGTACAATGAGCAGTTCTTC.

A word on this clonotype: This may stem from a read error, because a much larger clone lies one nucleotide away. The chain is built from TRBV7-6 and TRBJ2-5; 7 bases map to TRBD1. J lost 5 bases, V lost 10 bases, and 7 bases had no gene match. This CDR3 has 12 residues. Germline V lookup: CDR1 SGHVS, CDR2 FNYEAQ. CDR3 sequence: CAIQGLKETQYF. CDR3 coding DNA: TGTGCCATACAGGGGCTTAAGGAGACCCAGTACTTC.

CDR3 nucleotides: TGTGCCAGCAGCTTAACGCAGGGGGGGGACACCGGGGAGCTGTTTTTT. Protein product: CASSLTQGGDTGELFF. The chain is built from TRBV11-2 and TRBJ2-2; D possibly uses TRBD1 or TRBD2 (7 bases each). This CDR3 has 16 amino acids. The germline CDR1 and CDR2 sequences are SGHAT and FQNNGV. Trimming stripped 2 bases from V and 3 bases from J, with 13 bases between.

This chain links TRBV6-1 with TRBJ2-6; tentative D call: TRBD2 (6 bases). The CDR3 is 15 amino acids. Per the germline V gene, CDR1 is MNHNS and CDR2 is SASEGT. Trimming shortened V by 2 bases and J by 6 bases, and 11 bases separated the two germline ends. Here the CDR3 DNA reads TGTGCCAGCAGTGAAAGGGACTTTGCGGCCAACGTCCTGACTTTC. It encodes CASSERDFAANVLTF.

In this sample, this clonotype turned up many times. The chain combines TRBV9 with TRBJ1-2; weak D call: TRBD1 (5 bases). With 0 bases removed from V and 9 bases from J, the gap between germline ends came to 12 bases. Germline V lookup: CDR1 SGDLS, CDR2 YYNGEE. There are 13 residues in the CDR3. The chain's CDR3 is CASSVAQGASYTF. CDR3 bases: TGTGCCAGCAGCGTAGCCCAGGGTGCTAGCTACACCTTC.

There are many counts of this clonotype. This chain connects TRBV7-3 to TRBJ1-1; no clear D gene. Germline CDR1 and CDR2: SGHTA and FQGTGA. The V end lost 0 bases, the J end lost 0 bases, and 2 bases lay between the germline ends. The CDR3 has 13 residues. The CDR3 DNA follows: TGTGCCAGCAGCTTAACAGTGAACACTGAAGCTTTCTTT. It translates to CASSLTVNTEAFF.

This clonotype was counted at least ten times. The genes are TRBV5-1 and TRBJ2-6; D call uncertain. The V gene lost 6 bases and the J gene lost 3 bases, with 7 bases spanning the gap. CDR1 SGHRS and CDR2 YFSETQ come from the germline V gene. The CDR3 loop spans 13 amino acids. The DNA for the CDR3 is TGCGCCAGCACGGAGAATGGGGCCAACGTCCTGACTTTC. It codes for CASTENGANVLTF.

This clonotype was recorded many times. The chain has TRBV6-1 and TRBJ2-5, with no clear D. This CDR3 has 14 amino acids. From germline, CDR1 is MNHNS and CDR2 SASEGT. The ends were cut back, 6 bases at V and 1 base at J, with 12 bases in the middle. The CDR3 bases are TGTGCCAGCAGGATGAGTTGGGGCCAAGAGACCCAGTACTTC. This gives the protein CASRMSWGQETQYF.